These 14 T cell receptor beta chains came from one sample sequenced in a study of vaccination effects on CD4 cells after COVID-19. Antigen-specific CD4+ T cells expanded by the ViraFEST assay with viral peptide pools were then sequenced. The culture ran for roughly ten days before CD4+ T cells were isolated. The person had PCR-confirmed SARS-CoV-2 infection between March and December 2020. Sequencing used immunoSEQ multiplex PCR; TCRdb keeps in-frame clones, though not all of them. The table records about 45,000 clones, 65% to 70% of them present only once. No cognate antigen is known for these TCRs. This specimen consisted of CD4+ T cells from PBMCs cultured with a peptide pool, obtained before COVID-19 vaccination. All receptors come from a human donor who had a prior SARS-CoV-2 infection.

This chain connects TRBV4-3 to TRBJ1-1; D remains unclear. From germline, CDR1 is LGHNA and CDR2 YSLEER. This CDR3 contains 14 residues. Trimming removed 0 bases at V and 1 base at J, with 6 bases between. CDR3 protein: CASSQDGPNTEAFF. CDR3 bases: TGCGCCAGCAGCCAAGACGGTCCGAACACTGAAGCTTTCTTT.

The chain has TRBV7-3 and TRBJ2-2; D is undetermined. Germline V gene sequence: CDR1 SGHTA, CDR2 FQGTGA. V was trimmed by 5 bases and J by 9 bases, leaving 13 bases between them. This CDR3 has 13 residues. The DNA of the CDR3 is TGTGCCAGCAGCCCCGGCCCCCTACGGGAGCTGTTTTTT. Translation: CASSPGPLRELFF.

This chain joins TRBV19 and TRBJ2-3; D is unresolved. Germline V CDR1 and CDR2: LNHDA, SQIVND (reference sequence). This CDR3 contains 14 residues. Trimming cost V 1 base and J 4 bases, with 9 bases left between them. The CDR3 loop reads CASSIVRLADTQYF. CDR3 coding DNA: TGTGCCAGTAGTATAGTGCGCTTGGCAGATACGCAGTATTTT.

The V gene is TRBV6-2 or TRBV6-3, the J gene TRBJ1-1; a weak D match, TRBD1 (5 bases). The V and J ends lost 5 bases and 8 bases respectively, with 15 bases between them. CDR3 length: 13 amino acids. CDR1 MNHEY and CDR2 SVGEGT come from the germline V gene. The CDR3 DNA sequence: TGTGCCAGCAGTCAAACCAGGGACGACGAAGCTTTCTTT. This sequence encodes CASSQTRDDEAFF.

This chain links TRBV5-1 with TRBJ2-1; tentatively, D is TRBD1 (6 bases). Germline-derived CDR1 and CDR2 are SGHRS and YFSETQ. Trimming took 3 bases from V and 0 from J, leaving 10 bases between them. The CDR3 totals 15 residues. CDR3 coding DNA: TGCGCCAGCAGCTCACAGGGTAGCTCCTACAATGAGCAGTTCTTC. It yields the protein CASSSQGSSYNEQFF.

The rearrangement joins TRBV12-3 or TRBV12-4 to TRBJ2-7; D not certain. The CDR3 is made up of 13 amino acids. The germline V and J ends were trimmed by 2 bases and 4 bases, with 9 bases remaining between them. CDR3 DNA: TGTGCCAGCAGTTTACTTGGTATTTACGAGCAGTACTTC. Translation: CASSLLGIYEQYF.

The rearrangement uses TRBV15 and TRBJ2-7; a possible D gene is TRBD2 (5 bases). CDR1 and CDR2 (germline): LNHNV, YYDKDF (reference sequence). V was shortened by 1 base and J by 3 bases, with 10 bases between the two germline ends. This CDR3 is 14 amino acids long. The DNA for the CDR3 is TGTGCCACCAGCAGAGTCCGGGAAAACTACGAGCAGTACTTC. It yields the protein CATSRVRENYEQYF.

This clone was counted a few times. The gene calls are TRBV4-1 and TRBJ1-6; the match to TRBD1 covers 8 bases. Trimming removed 1 base from V and 5 bases from J; junction bases left unmatched: 1. CDR1 MGHRA and CDR2 YSYEKL come from the germline V gene. The length of the CDR3 is 15 residues. The CDR3 sequence is CASSQGQGNNSPLHF. DNA for the CDR3: TGCGCCAGCAGCCAAGGACAGGGGAATAATTCACCCCTCCACTTT.

In its sample, this clone was seen once. This chain joins TRBV2 and TRBJ1-2, with D unresolved. Deletions cut 6 bases from V and 1 base from J, with 12 bases between. Germline V gene data show CDR1 as SNHLY and CDR2 as FYNNEI. The CDR3 is 14 residues long. The CDR3 sequence: CASSRTDYNYGYTF. For the CDR3, the DNA is TGTGCCAGCAGCCGGACCGACTATAACTATGGCTACACCTTC.

This chain links TRBV5-1 with TRBJ1-2; D perhaps matches TRBD1 (6 bases). The CDR3 runs 14 residues. V shed 4 bases and J shed 1 base, with 11 bases lying between them. Germline lookup yields CDR1 SGHRS and CDR2 YFSETQ. CDR3 sequence: CASSTGQINYGYTF. CDR3 nucleotides: TGCGCCAGCAGCACCGGACAGATTAACTATGGCTACACCTTC.

The V call is TRBV7-3, the J call TRBJ2-5; 8 positions match TRBD2. Trimming removed 5 bases from V and 5 bases from J; junction bases left unmatched: 10. The CDR3 covers 15 residues. Germline CDR1 is SGHTA and CDR2 is FQGTGA. For the CDR3, the DNA is TGTGCCAGCAGCCTACAAGCGGGAGCGGGGGAGACCCAGTACTTC. It codes for CASSLQAGAGETQYF.

In its sample, this clone was seen once. This chain links TRBV5-4 with TRBJ2-2; the match to TRBD1 covers 8 bases. This CDR3 is built from 18 residues. With 4 bases clipped from V and 3 bases from J, the junction kept 14 bases outside the gene matches. CDR1 and CDR2 (germline): SGHNT, YYREEE (reference sequence). CDR3: CASSRRTGRLEDTGELFF. CDR3 DNA sequence: TGTGCCAGCAGCAGAAGGACAGGGCGGCTGGAGGACACCGGGGAGCTGTTTTTT.

The rearrangement uses TRBV4-1 and TRBJ1-2, with D uncertain. The CDR3 runs 13 residues. Deletions cut 1 base from V and 5 bases from J, with 8 bases between. Germline V gene lookup returns CDR1 MGHRA and CDR2 YSYEKL. The CDR3 nucleotides read TGCGCCAGCAGCCAAGCGGGTGGATATGGCTACACCTTC. This codes for CASSQAGGYGYTF.

CDR3 region: CASSHFSGQLLHGYTF. In nucleotides, the CDR3 is TGTGCCAGCAGCCACTTTTCGGGACAGCTGTTACATGGCTACACCTTC. The chain carries TRBV5-4 and TRBJ1-2, with 7 nucleotides matching TRBD1. The V gene's germline CDR1 is SGHNT and CDR2 YYREEE (reference sequence). The J segment lost 6 bases and the V segment lost 4 bases, leaving 15 bases of the junction unmatched. This CDR3 contains 16 residues.